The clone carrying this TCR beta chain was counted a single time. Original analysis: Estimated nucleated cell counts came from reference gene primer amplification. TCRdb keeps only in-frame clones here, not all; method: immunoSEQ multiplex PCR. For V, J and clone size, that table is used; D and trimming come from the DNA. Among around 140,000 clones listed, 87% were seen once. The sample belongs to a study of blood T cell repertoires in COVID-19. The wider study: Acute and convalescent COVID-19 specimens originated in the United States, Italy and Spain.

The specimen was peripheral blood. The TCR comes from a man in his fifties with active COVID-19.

The CDR3 DNA is TGTGCCAGCAGCTTAGGGGGAGCGGGACAAGAGACCCAGTACTTC. This translates into CASSLGGAGQETQYF. The rearrangement joins TRBV7-3 to TRBJ2-5; 7 nucleotides align to TRBD2. The CDR3 extends over 15 amino acids. J was trimmed by 2 bases and V by 2 bases; bases with no gene match: 5. Germline V gene lookup returns CDR1 SGHTA and CDR2 FQGTGA.